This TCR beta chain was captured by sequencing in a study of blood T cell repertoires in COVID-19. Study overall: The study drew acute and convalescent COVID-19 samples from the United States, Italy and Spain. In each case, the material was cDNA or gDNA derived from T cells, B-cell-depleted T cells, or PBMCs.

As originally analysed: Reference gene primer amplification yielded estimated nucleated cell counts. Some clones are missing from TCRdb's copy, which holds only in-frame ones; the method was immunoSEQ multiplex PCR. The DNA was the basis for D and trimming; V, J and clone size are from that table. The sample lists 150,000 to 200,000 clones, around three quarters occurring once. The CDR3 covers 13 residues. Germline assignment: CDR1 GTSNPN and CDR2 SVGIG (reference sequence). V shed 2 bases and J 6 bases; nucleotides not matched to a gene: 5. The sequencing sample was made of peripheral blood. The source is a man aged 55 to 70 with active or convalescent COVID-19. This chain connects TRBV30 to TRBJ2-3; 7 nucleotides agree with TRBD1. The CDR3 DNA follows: TGTGCCTGGAGTCAACAGGGGCGGGATACGCAGTATTTT. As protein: CAWSQQGRDTQYF.